The next 6 T cell receptor beta chains were all read from a single sample in a study of blood T cell repertoires in COVID-19. Method: immunoSEQ multiplex PCR; TCRdb's copy keeps in-frame clones and lacks some. Here the sample spans more than 45,000 clones, approximately 80% being singletons. The sample consisted of peripheral blood. These receptors were obtained from a human donor in a cohort sampled during active COVID-19.

The J gene is TRBJ2-3, the V gene TRBV5-1, with 10 nucleotides matching TRBD2. Germline CDR1 is SGHRS and CDR2 is YFSETQ. The CDR3 is 14 residues long. Unmatched junction bases numbered 8, after V lost 7 bases and J lost 6 bases. DNA for the CDR3: TGCGCCAGCTTCACGGAGCGGGGGGGTGATACGCAGTATTTT. Its translation: CASFTERGGDTQYF.

This rearrangement joins TRBV5-1 to TRBJ2-3, with D hard to call. CDR1 and CDR2 (germline): SGHRS, YFSETQ. The V gene lost 7 bases and the J gene lost 4 bases, with 7 bases spanning the gap. The CDR3 consists of 11 residues. Here the CDR3 reads CASGTSDTQYF. In DNA form, the CDR3 reads TGCGCCAGCGGTACATCAGATACGCAGTATTTT.

V is TRBV19 and J is TRBJ1-2; no reliable D call. Trimming took 4 bases from V and 4 from J, leaving 10 bases between them. CDR1 is LNHDA and CDR2 is SQIVND in the germline V gene (reference sequence). This CDR3 is 13 amino acids long. CDR3 in DNA: TGTGCCAGTAGTAGAGGAAACCCCTATGGCTACACCTTC. Its translation is CASSRGNPYGYTF. Using reference TRBV19 and TRBJ1-2 for the parts outside the CDR3, the full variable domain is DGGITQSPKYLFRKEGQNVTLSCEQNLNHDAMYWYRQDPGQGLRLIYYSQIVNDFQKGDIAEGYSVSREKKESFPLTVTSAQKNPTAFYLCASSRGNPYGYTFGSGTRLTVV.

V and J are TRBV15 and TRBJ2-6; TRBD1 might be the D (6 bases). Trimming removed 3 bases at V and 4 bases at J, with 10 bases between. CDR3 size: 15 residues. The germline V gene encodes CDR1 LNHNV and CDR2 YYDKDF (reference sequence). The CDR3 is CATSSAGTGANVLTF. The CDR3 DNA is TGTGCCACCAGCAGCGCCGGGACAGGGGCCAACGTCCTGACTTTC.

The chain links TRBV9 to TRBJ2-2, with TRBD2 matching 11 bases. V was clipped by 0 bases and J by 0 bases; unmatched bases: 4. The germline gives CDR1 SGDLS, CDR2 YYNGEE. CDR3 length equals 18 residues. The CDR3 nucleotides read TGTGCCAGCAGCGTAGGGCTAGCGGGGGGCTCGAACACCGGGGAGCTGTTTTTT. This gives the protein CASSVGLAGGSNTGELFF.

As to this clone: Different DNA sequences within this sample yield the same CDR3. The chain uses TRBV12-3 or TRBV12-4 and TRBJ2-7; D is possibly TRBD1 (5 bases). Trimming removed 3 bases at V and 6 bases at J, with 6 bases between. The CDR3 runs 11 residues. This CDR3 reads CASSFRGEQYF. CDR3 nucleotides: TGTGCCAGCAGTTTTAGGGGCGAGCAGTACTTC.